The 30 T cell receptor beta chains in this list originate from one sample, sequenced in a study of blood T cell repertoires in COVID-19. Clones were read by immunoSEQ multiplex PCR, and TCRdb kept only the in-frame ones, dropping some. This table has more than 350,000 clones, around nine tenths appearing once. The specimen was PBMCs or T cells enriched from blood (not recorded which). These receptors were collected from a woman younger than 35 who had been exposed to COVID-19.

The chain recombines TRBV18 with TRBJ1-4; the match to TRBD1 covers 8 bases. Germline loops: CDR1 KGHSH, CDR2 LQKENI. The V segment lost 6 bases and the J segment 4 bases; nucleotides outside the gene matches: 4. The CDR3 sequence is 14 residues long. The chain's CDR3 is CASSRGQGNEKLFF. The CDR3, as DNA: TGTGCCAGCTCCCGAGGACAGGGTAATGAAAAACTGTTTTTT.

Comment on this clone: Other DNA sequences in this sample translate to the same CDR3. The chain employs TRBV27 and TRBJ2-1; the match to TRBD1 covers 9 bases. The CDR3 consists of 15 residues. Germline trimming cut 4 bases from V and 4 bases from J; bases unmatched to any gene: 5. Germline CDR1 MNHEY, CDR2 SMNVEV (reference sequence). The CDR3 coding sequence is TGTGCCAGCAGTTCGCCGGGACAGGGTTACAATGAGCAGTTCTTC. Its protein product is CASSSPGQGYNEQFF.

This chain uses TRBV6-4 with TRBJ2-7, with TRBD2 as a possible D gene (5 bases). This CDR3 is 14 amino acids long. Trimming cost V 4 bases and J 0 bases, with 10 bases left between them. Looked up from germline, CDR1 is MRHNA and CDR2 is SNTAGT. CDR3 nucleotide sequence: TGTGCCAGCAGTGCCAGCGGAAGCTCCTACGAGCAGTACTTC. It translates to CASSASGSSYEQYF.

The chain carries TRBV4-1 and TRBJ2-2; TRBD1 agrees at 9 bases. Germline trimming cut 4 bases from V and 6 bases from J; bases unmatched to any gene: 6. CDR3 length: 15 residues. Looked up from germline, CDR1 is MGHRA and CDR2 is YSYEKL. The CDR3 here is CASSRGGTGPGELFF. The DNA for the CDR3 is TGCGCCAGCAGCCGGGGCGGGACAGGGCCCGGGGAGCTGTTTTTT.

The rearrangement links TRBV5-6 to TRBJ2-7; 11 positions match TRBD2. The CDR3 consists of 16 residues. V shed 0 bases, J shed 4 bases, and the junction held 6 bases outside the gene matches. Germline CDR1 and CDR2: SGHDT and YYEEEE. CDR3 residues: CASSLATSGKTYEQYF. The CDR3 DNA follows: TGTGCCAGCAGCTTGGCGACTAGCGGGAAGACGTACGAGCAGTACTTC.

The chain carries TRBV10-3 and TRBJ1-6, with TRBD1 matching 9 bases. V shed 6 bases, J shed 5 bases, and the junction held 2 bases outside the gene matches. Germline V CDR1 and CDR2: ENHRY, SYGVKD. The length of the CDR3 is 14 residues. The CDR3 coding sequence is TGTGCCATCAGGGACAGGGGTGATAATTCACCCCTCCACTTT. This codes for CAIRDRGDNSPLHF.

This chain's CDR3 is CASSLAGNAWDEQFF. The CDR3, as DNA: TGTGCCAGCAGTTTAGCGGGGAATGCATGGGATGAGCAGTTCTTC. The chain links TRBV6-4 to TRBJ2-1; 8 positions agree with TRBD2. V lost 5 bases to trimming and J lost 8 bases; unmatched junction nucleotides: 11. Germline assignment: CDR1 MRHNA and CDR2 SNTAGT. The CDR3 totals 15 residues.

The chain employs TRBV5-6 and TRBJ2-1; TRBD2 agrees at 14 bases. CDR1 is SGHDT and CDR2 is YYEEEE in the germline V gene. The ends lost 0 bases at V and 9 bases at J; junction bases unmatched: 5. CDR3 length: 16 amino acids. The CDR3 protein is CASSLEGLAGVSEQFF. The CDR3 DNA is TGTGCCAGCAGCTTGGAGGGACTAGCGGGAGTGAGTGAGCAGTTCTTC.

V and J are TRBV10-1 and TRBJ2-1; D might be TRBD2 (5 bases). Trimming took off 5 bases at V and 7 bases at J, with 9 bases between the two ends. This CDR3 is 12 amino acids long. Per the germline V gene, CDR1 is WNHNN and CDR2 is SYGVQD (reference sequence). CDR3: CASSPRRNEQFF. The DNA of the CDR3 is TGCGCCAGCAGTCCCCGGAGGAATGAGCAGTTCTTC.

The rearrangement links TRBV19 to TRBJ1-3; D not certain. This CDR3 has 13 residues. V shed 5 bases and J shed 2 bases, with 7 bases lying between them. From germline, CDR1 is LNHDA and CDR2 SQIVND (reference sequence). The CDR3 coding sequence is TGTGCCAGTAGTCGGGGAGCTGGAAACACCATATATTTT. Residues: CASSRGAGNTIYF.

The genes are TRBV29-1 and TRBJ2-5, with 9 bases identical to TRBD1. V was pared by 6 bases and J by 4 bases, with 12 bases of the junction left unmatched. CDR1 and CDR2 from the germline V gene are SQVTM and ANQGSEA. The CDR3 sequence is 15 residues long. The CDR3 DNA reads TGCAGCGTCCTCCTAGGACAGGGGATAGGAGAGACCCAGTACTTC. Encoded protein: CSVLLGQGIGETQYF.

This clone was picked up one time. The chain carries TRBV28 and TRBJ2-7; D might be TRBD1 (5 bases). Per the germline V gene, CDR1 is MDHEN and CDR2 is SYDVKM. The CDR3 consists of 12 residues. The germline V and J ends were trimmed by 7 bases and 4 bases, with 11 bases remaining between them. CDR3 in amino acids: CASKTARYEQYF. Here the CDR3 DNA reads TGTGCCAGCAAGACAGCCAGATACGAGCAGTACTTC.

The chain uses TRBV11-1 and TRBJ2-2; TRBD2 matches at 9 bases. Trimming at V came to 5 bases and at J to 4 bases, leaving 8 bases not matched to a gene. Germline V gives CDR1 SGHAT, CDR2 FQDESV (reference sequence). CDR3 length: 16 residues. The CDR3 coding sequence is TGTGCCAGCAGCCCAATTAAGACTAGCGGCACCGGGGAGCTGTTTTTT. This sequence encodes CASSPIKTSGTGELFF.

The chain has TRBV7-9 and TRBJ2-1; 8 bases align to TRBD2. This CDR3 comprises 19 residues. Germline V lookup: CDR1 SEHNR, CDR2 FQNEAQ (reference sequence). J was trimmed by 2 bases and V by 5 bases; bases with no gene match: 17. The CDR3 nucleotides read TGTGCCAGCAGCGGTTCTTGGACCAACCCGGGACTAGCCTACAATGAGCAGTTCTTC. As protein: CASSGSWTNPGLAYNEQFF.

CDR3 sequence reads: CAGAKRQGQGRYGYTF. The DNA for the CDR3 is TGTGCCGGAGCCAAACGACAGGGACAGGGGAGATATGGCTACACCTTC. The chain is built from TRBV2 and TRBJ1-2, with TRBD1 matching over 10 bases. J lost 5 bases, V lost 11 bases, and 17 bases had no gene match. The CDR3 runs 16 residues. CDR1 and CDR2 from the germline V gene are SNHLY and FYNNEI.

The V call is TRBV5-1, the J call TRBJ2-7, with 8 nucleotides matching TRBD1. Germline-derived CDR1 and CDR2 are SGHRS and YFSETQ. V was clipped by 5 bases and J by 3 bases; unmatched bases: 1. CDR3 length: 12 residues. CDR3 bases: TGCGCCAGCAGGGACAGGGACTACGAGCAGTACTTC. The encoded protein is CASRDRDYEQYF.

This chain connects TRBV5-4 to TRBJ1-2, with D possibly being TRBD1 (6 bases). Trimming took 1 base from V and 7 from J, leaving 14 bases between them. This CDR3 spans 14 amino acids. Germline CDR1 reads SGHNT; CDR2 reads YYREEE (reference sequence). In nucleotides, the CDR3 is TGTGCCAGCAGCTTGCAACAGGGAGTTTCTGGCTACACCTTC. Translation: CASSLQQGVSGYTF.

This sequence joins TRBV5-4 and TRBJ1-4, with 7 bases fitting TRBD1. CDR3 size: 14 residues. V shed 4 bases, J shed 7 bases, and the junction held 7 bases outside the gene matches. Germline V gene sequence: CDR1 SGHNT, CDR2 YYREEE (reference sequence). This chain's CDR3 is CASSLTGLGEKLFF. Here the CDR3 DNA reads TGTGCCAGCAGCCTGACAGGGTTGGGTGAAAAACTGTTTTTT. Full variable domain (missing parts from reference TRBV5-4 and TRBJ1-4): ETGVTQSPTHLIKTRGQQVTLRCSSQSGHNTVSWYQQALGQGPQFIFQYYREEENGRGNFPPRFSGLQFPNYSSELNVNALELDDSALYLCASSLTGLGEKLFFGSGTQLSVL.

V and J are TRBV7-9 and TRBJ2-7, with 9 nucleotides matching TRBD1. V was clipped by 0 bases and J by 2 bases; unmatched bases: 5. The CDR3 runs to 16 residues. Germline-derived CDR1 and CDR2 are SEHNR and FQNEAQ (reference sequence). The CDR3 sequence: CASSLASGTGTYEQYF. In DNA, the CDR3 is TGTGCCAGCAGCTTAGCTTCCGGGACAGGGACCTACGAGCAGTACTTC.

The rearrangement uses TRBV28 and TRBJ2-3; TRBD2 matches at 11 bases. The V segment lost 5 bases and the J segment 4 bases; nucleotides outside the gene matches: 5. Germline loops: CDR1 MDHEN, CDR2 SYDVKM. This CDR3 is 15 amino acids long. The CDR3, as DNA: TGTGCCAGCAGTGAACCACTAGCGGGAGCAGATACGCAGTATTTT. This gives the protein CASSEPLAGADTQYF.

The V call is TRBV6-5, the J call TRBJ2-7, with 9 positions matching TRBD2. Germline CDR1 and CDR2: MNHEY and SVGAGI. V shed 7 bases and J 4 bases; nucleotides not matched to a gene: 11. This CDR3 comprises 15 residues. The CDR3 coding sequence is TGTGCCAGCAACCGCAATAGCGGGGGCCAATACGAGCAGTACTTC. Encoded protein: CASNRNSGGQYEQYF.

This rearrangement joins TRBV10-3 to TRBJ1-1, with D hard to call. The CDR3 spans 14 residues. Germline assignment: CDR1 ENHRY and CDR2 SYGVKD. The germline V and J ends were trimmed by 2 bases and 4 bases, with 11 bases remaining between them. The CDR3 sequence: CAISESGLGTEAFF. The CDR3 nucleotides read TGTGCCATCAGTGAGAGCGGGTTGGGCACTGAAGCTTTCTTT.

The V call is TRBV18, the J call TRBJ2-7, with TRBD2 matching over 11 bases. The CDR3 runs 16 residues. Germline V lookup: CDR1 KGHSH, CDR2 LQKENI. Germline trimming cut 1 base from V and 4 bases from J; bases unmatched to any gene: 6. DNA of the CDR3: TGTGCCAGCTCACCACTAGCGGGGGGGCCTTCATACGAGCAGTACTTC. Amino acid sequence: CASSPLAGGPSYEQYF.

CDR3 sequence (DNA): TGCGCCAGCAGCCGGGACAGGGACTTAAATGAGCAGTTCTTC. Translating it yields CASSRDRDLNEQFF. V gene TRBV5-1 combines with J gene TRBJ2-1, with 9 positions matching TRBD1. Germline V gives CDR1 SGHRS, CDR2 YFSETQ. V lost 4 bases and J lost 7; bases outside the gene matches: 6. This CDR3 contains 14 residues.

The chain uses TRBV2 and TRBJ1-4; D is perhaps TRBD1 (5 bases). CDR3 length equals 15 residues. The germline V gene encodes CDR1 SNHLY and CDR2 FYNNEI. Trimming pared 5 bases from V and 5 bases from J, leaving 15 bases between. Here the CDR3 reads CASSRRGFGNEKLFF. In DNA form, the CDR3 reads TGTGCCAGCAGTCGACGGGGGTTCGGGAATGAAAAACTGTTTTTT.

The gene calls are TRBV19 and TRBJ1-1; 7 bases are shared with TRBD1. CDR3 length: 11 residues. V was clipped by 9 bases and J by 7 bases; unmatched bases: 5. CDR1 and CDR2 (germline): LNHDA, SQIVND (reference sequence). The CDR3 protein is CASRTGREAFF. The CDR3 bases are TGTGCCAGCAGGACAGGCCGTGAAGCTTTCTTT.

The genes are TRBV28 and TRBJ1-2; TRBD1 is a possible D gene (5 bases). The CDR3 covers 12 residues. Germline V gene lookup returns CDR1 MDHEN and CDR2 SYDVKM. With 10 bases removed from V and 6 bases from J, the gap between germline ends came to 15 bases. Here the CDR3 DNA reads TGTGCCAACGAAGACTCAGGGAATGGCTACACCTTC. It translates to CANEDSGNGYTF.

This chain links TRBV3-1 (or the pseudogene TRBV3-2) with TRBJ2-3, with a possible D match to TRBD2 (5 bases). Looked up from germline, CDR1 is LGHDT and CDR2 is YNNKEL (reference sequence). With 1 base removed from V and 3 bases from J, the gap between germline ends came to 17 bases. The CDR3 covers 17 residues. The DNA of the CDR3 is TGTGCCAGCAGCCAAGGCGCCCGGGGTCAAGGAACAGATACGCAGTATTTT. Translated: CASSQGARGQGTDTQYF.

DNA of the CDR3: TGTGCCAGCAGCACACTGGGGGGGGTTACGCAGTATTTT. This sequence encodes CASSTLGGVTQYF. V is TRBV7-2 and J is TRBJ2-3, with TRBD2 identical over 7 bases. The length of the CDR3 is 13 residues. The germline CDR1 and CDR2 sequences are SGHTA and FQGNSA. J gave up 8 bases and V 5 bases, and 7 bases lay outside the gene matches.

J is TRBJ1-4 and V is TRBV3-1 (or the pseudogene TRBV3-2); possibly TRBD1 for D (6 bases). V was clipped by 1 base and J by 7 bases, with 13 bases between them. This CDR3 is built from 15 residues. Germline CDR1 is LGHDT and CDR2 is YNNKEL (reference sequence). The CDR3 sequence is CASSQVVIGGEKLFF. The DNA for the CDR3 is TGTGCCAGCAGCCAAGTTGTCATAGGGGGTGAAAAACTGTTTTTT.